This T cell receptor (beta chain) came from a study of tumor-infiltrating lymphocytes in primary liver carcinoma. The overall study: Ranging in age from 30 to 69 years, the patients were men and women.

Ten or more counts support this clonotype. The approximately 17-32 mg bulk tissue piece was not sorted before simultaneous RNA and DNA extraction. With roughly 500 ng total RNA as template and a constant-region primer, TCR beta cDNA was made. Three nested multiplex PCR rounds, a slightly modified ARM-PCR, produced the libraries for TCR beta. Forward primers for TRBV1-TRBV30 and a C-beta reverse primer served the first two PCR rounds, at approximately 10 cycles each. A single record per CDR3 protein comes from TCRdb applying MiXCR to the multiplex PCR reads. The sample contains about 26,000 distinct CDR3 sequences, 75% to 80% of which appear only once. Germline V lookup: CDR1 SGHRS, CDR2 YFSETQ. The V end lost 4 bases, the J end lost 4 bases, and 17 bases lay between the germline ends. The CDR3 is made up of 15 amino acids.

The material sequenced was liver tumor tissue from sampling region 3. The subset was: tumor region T3, left-lateral pole. The receptor was derived from a man aged 40-49 years with primary liver carcinoma and hepatitis B virus infection. This chain links TRBV5-1 with TRBJ2-5; the D gene is possibly TRBD2 (7 bases). Here the CDR3 reads CASSPSDGGRETQYF. The CDR3 nucleotides read TGCGCCAGCAGCCCCTCCGACGGGGGGCGAGAGACCCAGTACTTC. Using reference TRBV5-1 and TRBJ2-5 for the parts outside the CDR3, the full variable domain is KAGVTQTPRYLIKTRGQQVTLSCSPISGHRSVSWYQQTPGQGLQFLFEYFSETQRNKGNFPGRFSGRQFSNSRSEMNVSTLELGDSALYLCASSPSDGGRETQYFGPGTRLLVL.